The entry below gives a single T cell receptor (beta chain) sequence along with its context. Antigen specificity is unknown. A clone one base away is much larger, so this may be a read error. This sample was included in a study of T cells in Graves' hyperthyroidism and ophthalmopathy. No ophthalmopathy progression within 18 months constituted stable Graves' hyperthyroidism. Uncontrolled infections, other autoimmune diseases, pregnancy or lactation led to exclusion of patients. An approximately 10 ml volume of fresh peripheral blood provided the PBMCs. Authors of the study amplified TCR beta CDR3 regions from RNA transcripts. With the HTBI primer set, the TCR CDR3 went through a first round of RT-PCR. TCRdb used MiXCR to reprocess the multiplex PCR reads, holding one entry per CDR3 protein. The sample holds roughly 840,000 distinct CDR3 sequences, around 38% seen once. Study-wide results and limits: Blood samples included most of the expanded thyroid clonotypes exceeding 0.001.

Germline V gene sequence: CDR1 SGHNT, CDR2 YENEEA. The CDR3 sequence is 15 residues long. The V end was cut by 0 bases, the J end by 3 bases, with 11 bases between. The source of this sequence is a man aged 18 to 29 with Graves' hyperthyroidism. The chain carries TRBV11-3 and TRBJ2-5; no clear D gene. Source material: blood. CDR3 residues: CASSLDLLTEETQYF. The CDR3 DNA reads TGTGCCAGCAGCTTAGACTTACTAACGGAAGAGACCCAGTACTTC.